This TCR beta chain was found in a study of blood T cells in healthy people across ages. For the second PCR, which ran for roughly 7 to 11 cycles, a sample-barcoded 5' primer and a J-beta primer mix were used. Tagging of each cDNA molecule was performed by a template-switch adaptor with 12 random nucleotides. Using its own MiXCR run on the 5' RACE reads, TCRdb lists one record per CDR3 protein. The sample lists 700,000 or so distinct CDR3 sequences, 22% occurring once. From germline, CDR1 is SGHRS and CDR2 YFSETQ. V lost 6 bases and J lost 4, with 19 bases in between. This CDR3 is 15 amino acids long. In this sample, this clonotype turned up a few times.

The chain has TRBV5-1 and TRBJ1-2, with a weak D call TRBD1 (6 bases). Sequencing was performed on blood. This sequence was found in a man aged 65 to 79 in good health. CDR3 in amino acids: CASKITGGPSYGYTF. The CDR3 region has the DNA TGCGCCAGCAAAATCACCGGGGGGCCAAGCTATGGCTACACCTTC.